The sequence of this TCR beta chain was determined in a study of cytotoxic CD8 clonotypes in ibrutinib-treated CLL (dated by TCRdb to about 2021). A note on the overall study: The cohort had 11 relapsed/refractory and around 14 treatment-naive patients; 17 to 18 were IGHV unmutated. Responses were partial in roughly 24 patients and complete in 2; after median around 72 months follow-up, approximately 15 stayed in remission and around 12 progressed. Samples at response were collected after a median of about 13 months of treatment, with a range of about 6 to 36 months. Samples averaged approximately 260,000 productive templates and 80,000 to 100,000 productive rearrangements. Of the 86 people in the trial, about two dozen had longitudinal samples available. Cryopreserved peripheral blood mononuclear cells were obtained before treatment, at response, and at either sustained remission or disease progression. Patients were still on ibrutinib when every remission and progressive disease sample was collected.

Each clonotype received, on average, around 9.6x coverage in deep resolution sequencing performed on a MiSeq, where the target depth lay between 1 in 1 million and 1 in 200,000 T cells. The immunoSEQ hsTCRB Kit was used to generate TCR beta libraries. The paper's processing steps were these. ImmunoSEQ Data Assistant and ImmunoSEQ Analyzer were used for data analysis, and V, D and J genes were assigned according to IMGT definitions. Clonality, with values ranging from 0 to 1, was calculated as one minus the normalized Shannon entropy of productive rearrangement frequencies. Only overrepresented clonotypes making up at least 0.05% of the repertoire of each patient were included in the public clonotype analysis. Some 13 age-matched healthy donor repertoires from immuneACCESS served as clonality controls. Held by TCRdb, this immuneACCESS table contains in-frame sequences only and omits some clones. Under half of the omission traces to an unresolved V gene where checked; the cause of the rest is unknown. V, J and clone size reflect that table, while D and trimming were determined from the DNA. A total of 90,000 to 150,000 clones appear in this sample, 50% to 65% of them only once. The ten largest clones add up to 37% of the sample.

The CDR3 runs 15 amino acids, cysteine and phenylalanine included. The only DNA kept is the CDR3, 45 bases in frame from the first base. The V and J ends are trimmed by 0 bases and 7 bases, leaving 15 bases between them. The germline V gene gives CDR1 as MGHRA and CDR2 as YSYEKL. What this sample's time point label stands for: roughly 25 months on ibrutinib. About 2 micrograms of genomic DNA were extracted from cryopreserved PBMCs for TCR beta library preparation. High-throughput TCR beta sequencing was performed on longitudinal blood samples from CLL patients receiving ibrutinib monotherapy. The patients were enrolled in a single-center, open-label phase 2 trial of ibrutinib monotherapy. Study-level results and caveats: Public clonotypes were rare and either contracted or stayed stable during treatment, and the rise in clonality at ibrutinib response reflected the expansion of private clonotypes. Sampling times were not matched between sustained-remission and progressing patients, and lymph node repertoires were not studied. Clonality increased at ibrutinib response, stayed stable in sustained remission, and fell back toward baseline at progression. Baseline clonality exceeded that of age-matched healthy donors and correlated strongly with circulating CD8+ T-cell counts.

Remarks on this clone: There is no known antigen for this receptor. No much larger clonotype is one base removed from it; base qualities were not supplied.

Material: PBMCs, obtained after 24 months of ibrutinib treatment. The receptor chain draws on TRBV4-1 and TRBJ1-2; a tentative D match to TRBD1 spans 5 bases. The origin of this receptor is a human donor with chronic lymphocytic leukemia. The CDR3 loop reads CASSQDTQARGGYTF. The nucleotides are TGCGCCAGCAGCCAAGATACACAGGCCCGCGGTGGCTACACCTTC.